This TCR beta chain was profiled in a study of cytomegalovirus exposure and HLA in healthy donors. V was shortened by 4 bases and J by 4 bases, with 13 bases between the two germline ends. Germline V CDR1 and CDR2: SNHLY, FYNNEI. The CDR3 runs to 15 residues. A multiplex PCR was run with 60 Vbeta primers and 13 Jbeta primers. Assay used: immunoSEQ multiplex PCR; TCRdb lists only in-frame clones, some missing. The table lists 65,000 or so clones, 62% of them singletons. This clone has just a few counts. Sample: PBMCs. This clonotype was obtained from a man aged 25 to 40 in good health and CMV-seronegative. The gene calls are TRBV2 and TRBJ2-2; TRBD2 might be the D (6 bases). In nucleotides, the CDR3 is TGTGCCAGCAGTGCTAAAGGGAGGCCCACCGGGGAGCTGTTTTTT. Translating it yields CASSAKGRPTGELFF.